The source of this T cell receptor beta chain is a study of blood T cells in healthy people across ages. Study-level results: Per-million-T-cell TCR beta diversity fell roughly linearly with age.

This clonotype was seen a handful of times. The antigen is unknown. Through a sample-barcoded 5' primer and a J-beta primer mix, a second PCR was run for roughly 6 to 11 cycles. TCRdb itself ran the 5' RACE reads through MiXCR, one entry per CDR3 protein. The data contain 1,500,000 or so distinct CDR3 sequences, roughly 64% of them singletons. The CDR3 consists of 15 residues. Trimming left V 3 bases short and J 7 bases short, with 16 bases between. Germline V gene sequence: CDR1 MGHRA, CDR2 YSYEKL. V and J are TRBV4-1 and TRBJ2-4; perhaps TRBD1 as D (6 bases). This TCR derives from a man younger than 35 in good health. What was sequenced was blood. The CDR3 region is CASSQDPGTNNIQYF. DNA of the CDR3: TGCGCCAGCAGCCAGGACCCCGGGACAAACAACATTCAGTACTTC.